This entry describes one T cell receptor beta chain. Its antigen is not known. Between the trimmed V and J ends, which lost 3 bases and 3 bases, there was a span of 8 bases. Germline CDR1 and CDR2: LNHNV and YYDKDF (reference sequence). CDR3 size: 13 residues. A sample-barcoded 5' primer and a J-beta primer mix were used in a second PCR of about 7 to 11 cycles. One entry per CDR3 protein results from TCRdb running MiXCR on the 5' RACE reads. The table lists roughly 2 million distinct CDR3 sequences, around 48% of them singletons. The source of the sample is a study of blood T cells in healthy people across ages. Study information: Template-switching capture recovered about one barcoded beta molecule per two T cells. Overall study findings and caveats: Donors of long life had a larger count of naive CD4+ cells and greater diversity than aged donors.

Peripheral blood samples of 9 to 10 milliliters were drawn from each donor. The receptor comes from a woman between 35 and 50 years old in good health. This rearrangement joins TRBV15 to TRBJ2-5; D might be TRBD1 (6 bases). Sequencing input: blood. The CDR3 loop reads CATSRRGKETQYF. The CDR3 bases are TGTGCCACCAGCAGGAGGGGGAAAGAGACCCAGTACTTC.